This TCR beta chain was obtained from a study of cytomegalovirus exposure and HLA in healthy donors. The wider study: A subsequent analysis stated that the approximately 110 validation repertoires were run on the same platform as the approximately 610 first-cohort repertoires. The study's findings and limits: The investigators catalogued about 170 TCR beta chains as cytomegalovirus-associated. Across donors, most TCRs were seen rarely, yet some public ones were widespread. As confirmed in vitro, three CMV-associated chains were specific for CMV antigens.

This clone was detected only a few times. Its antigen remains unidentified. Libraries were prepared by immunoSEQ multiplex PCR; TCRdb keeps only in-frame clonotypes and omits some of them. This table holds some 240,000 clones, 80% to 90% found once. Sequences were obtained from PBMCs. This TCR was recovered from a woman aged 18-29 years in good health and CMV-seropositive.

The CDR3 spells CASSEALAGADTQYF. The CDR3 coding sequence is TGTGCCAGCAGTGAAGCGCTAGCGGGAGCAGATACGCAGTATTTT. This rearrangement joins TRBV6-1 to TRBJ2-3, with 10 bases lining up with TRBD2. CDR3 length: 15 residues. Germline V gene data show CDR1 as MNHNS and CDR2 as SASEGT. Unmatched junction bases numbered 1, after V lost 0 bases and J lost 4 bases.